These T cell receptor beta chains were read from a single sample in a study of graft-versus-host responses after intestinal transplantation. Generated by immunoSEQ multiplex PCR, the TCRdb table keeps only in-frame clones and is missing some. The sample lists 85,000 to 130,000 clones; about 90% were seen once. These receptors' targets are unknown. The input for sequencing was unstimulated CD4+ T cells sorted from spleen or lymph node cells, taken before intestinal transplant. The receptors were gathered from a human donor who received an intestinal transplant. The CDR3 runs from the conserved cysteine through the conserved F or W. A D gene is named only where the DNA matches it firmly.

v_call	j_call	d_call	cdr3_aa	cdr3_nt
TRBV9	TRBJ1-3	-	CASSVDGNTIYF	TGTGCCAGCAGCGTAGATGGAAACACCATATATTTT
TRBV30	TRBJ1-3	TRBD1	CAWSAVRGPGNTIYF	TGTGCCTGGAGTGCGGTTAGGGGGCCTGGAAACACCATATATTTT
TRBV6-1	TRBJ2-7	TRBD2	CASSEISGARAYEQYF	TGTGCCAGCAGTGAAATTAGCGGGGCTAGGGCTTACGAGCAGTACTTC
TRBV6-5	TRBJ2-7	TRBD1	CASHLTGGNEQYF	TGTGCCAGCCACCTTACAGGGGGCAACGAGCAGTACTTC
TRBV6-1	TRBJ2-7	-	CASSERAGPHEQYF	TGTGCCAGCAGTGAAAGGGCGGGGCCCCACGAGCAGTACTTC
TRBV13	TRBJ2-5	-	CASSYGGRLGTQYF	TGTGCCAGCAGTTATGGTGGGCGTTTGGGGACCCAGTACTTC
TRBV10-2	TRBJ2-1	TRBD2	CASTRTSGYNEQFF	TGCGCCAGCACCCGGACTAGCGGGTACAATGAGCAGTTCTTC
TRBV6-5	TRBJ2-7	-	CASSSPIAQYEQYF	TGTGCCAGCAGTTCCCCCATAGCCCAGTACGAGCAGTACTTC
TRBV9	TRBJ2-7	-	CASSETSSPYEQYF	TGTGCCAGCAGCGAAACTAGCAGCCCCTACGAGCAGTACTTC
TRBV5-1	TRBJ2-7	-	CASSSRDEQYF	TGCGCCAGCAGCTCCAGGGACGAGCAGTACTTC
TRBV6-5	TRBJ2-1	-	CASSYGGTSSYNEQFF	TGTGCCAGCAGTTATGGGGGGACCAGCTCCTACAATGAGCAGTTCTTC
TRBV5-1	TRBJ1-4	-	CASSAGTVNEKLFF	TGCGCCAGCAGCGCCGGGACGGTTAATGAAAAACTGTTTTTT
TRBV27	TRBJ1-2	TRBD1	CASTGQGTYGYTF	TGTGCCAGCACCGGACAGGGCACCTATGGCTACACCTTC
TRBV19	TRBJ2-1	-	CASSTQGNEQFF	TGTGCCAGTAGTACCCAGGGGAATGAGCAGTTCTTC